This T cell receptor (beta chain) was sequenced in a study of blood T cell repertoires in COVID-19. Generated by immunoSEQ multiplex PCR, the TCRdb table keeps only in-frame clones and is missing some. The sample contains hundreds of thousands of clones, approximately 90% of which appear only once. This receptor was obtained from a man aged 35 to 55 with acute or convalescent COVID-19. Sequencing was performed on peripheral blood.

Here the CDR3 reads CASSQEARGPFNEQFF. The CDR3 DNA reads as TGTGCCAGCAGCCAAGAAGCGCGGGGGCCCTTCAATGAGCAGTTCTTC. The J gene is TRBJ2-1, the V gene TRBV14; a possible D gene is TRBD2 (7 bases). Trimming stripped 0 bases from V and 6 bases from J, with 15 bases between. The CDR3 consists of 16 residues. Looked up from germline, CDR1 is SGHDN and CDR2 is FVKESK. Using reference TRBV14 and TRBJ2-1 for the parts outside the CDR3, the full variable domain is EAGVTQFPSHSVIEKGQTVTLRCDPISGHDNLYWYRRVMGKEIKFLLHFVKESKQDESGMPNNRFLAERTGGTYSTLKVQPAELEDSGVYFCASSQEARGPFNEQFFGPGTRLTVL.